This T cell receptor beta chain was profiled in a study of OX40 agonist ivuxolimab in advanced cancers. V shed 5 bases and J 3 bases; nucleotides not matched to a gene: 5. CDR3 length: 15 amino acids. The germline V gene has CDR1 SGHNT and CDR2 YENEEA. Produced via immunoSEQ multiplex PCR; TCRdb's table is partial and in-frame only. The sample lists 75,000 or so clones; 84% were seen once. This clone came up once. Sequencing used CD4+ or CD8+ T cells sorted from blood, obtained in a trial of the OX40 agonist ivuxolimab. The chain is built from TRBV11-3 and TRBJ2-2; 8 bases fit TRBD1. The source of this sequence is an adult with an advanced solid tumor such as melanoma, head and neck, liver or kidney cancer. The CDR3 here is CASSPTGADTGELFF. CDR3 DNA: TGTGCCAGCAGCCCGACAGGGGCGGACACCGGGGAGCTGTTTTTT.